These T cell receptor beta chains were read from a single sample in a study of immune reconstitution after stem cell transplant in scleroderma. TCRdb independently ran MiXCR on the RT-PCR reads; one entry per CDR3 protein. Of a few thousand distinct CDR3 sequences in the sample, around 8% are singletons; the top ten hold about 9.5%. Specimen collection occurred before or after autologous hematopoietic stem cell transplantation (not recorded which). The origin of the receptors is a male donor with systemic sclerosis. Both conserved end residues are part of each CDR3. Each record gives: CDR3 length, V gene, J gene, clone size, D gene, CDR3 protein, CDR3 DNA. The D gene is left open where the match is weak. Not all rows give a size; the values are once, few, many and, for expanded clones, a class.

length: 17
V: TRBV27
J: TRBJ2-5
size: .
D: TRBD2
CDR3: CASSSPGTSGTQETQYF
DNA: TGTGCCAGCAGTTCCCCTGGGACTAGCGGGACCCAAGAGACCCAGTACTTC

length: 14
V: TRBV9
J: TRBJ1-2
size: .
D: .
CDR3: CAATRIEMRCGYTF
DNA: TGTGCCGCGACCCGAATTGAGATGAGATGCGGCTACACCTTC

length: 14
V: TRBV7-2
J: TRBJ1-2
size: .
D: .
CDR3: CASSPGTVRYGYTF
DNA: TGTGCCAGCAGCCCAGGGACGGTGCGCTATGGCTACACCTTC

length: 16
V: TRBV2
J: TRBJ1-2
size: medium-sized
D: .
CDR3: CASSEALGGQGYGYTF
DNA: TGTGCCAGCAGTGAAGCGCTGGGGGGGCAGGGCTATGGCTACACCTTC

length: 14
V: TRBV18
J: TRBJ2-7
size: few
D: TRBD1
CDR3: CASSRDRGYYEQYF
DNA: TGTGCCAGCTCACGGGACAGGGGCTACTACGAGCAGTACTTC

length: 20
V: TRBV5-5
J: TRBJ2-2
size: .
D: TRBD2
CDR3: CASSYAPRLAGEGETGELFF
DNA: TGTGCCAGCAGCTACGCCCCTCGACTAGCGGGAGAAGGTGAAACCGGGGAGCTGTTTTTT

length: 13
V: TRBV7-2
J: TRBJ1-5
size: medium-sized
D: .
CDR3: CASSSDRVQPQHF
DNA: TGTGCCAGCAGCTCCGACAGAGTCCAGCCCCAGCATTTT

length: 15
V: TRBV5-5
J: TRBJ2-3
size: medium-sized
D: TRBD1
CDR3: CASSQWTGNTDTQYF
DNA: TGTGCCAGCAGCCAATGGACAGGGAACACAGATACGCAGTATTTT

length: 14
V: TRBV7-6
J: TRBJ2-7
size: medium-sized
D: .
CDR3: CASSLEPGHYEQYF
DNA: TGTGCCAGCAGCTTAGAACCAGGGCACTACGAGCAGTACTTC

length: 12
V: TRBV29-1
J: TRBJ2-7
size: .
D: TRBD2
CDR3: CSVAGSSYEQYF
DNA: TGCAGCGTAGCGGGATCCTCCTACGAGCAGTACTTC

length: 12
V: TRBV29-1
J: TRBJ1-1
size: medium-sized
D: .
CDR3: CSVEVAHTEAFF
DNA: TGCAGCGTTGAAGTCGCTCACACTGAAGCTTTCTTT

length: 19
V: TRBV7-9
J: TRBJ2-4
size: medium-sized
D: TRBD2
CDR3: CASSLRLSSGGVVKNIQYF
DNA: TGTGCCAGCAGCTTAAGGCTATCCAGCGGGGGAGTGGTCAAAAACATTCAGTACTTC

length: 15
V: TRBV21-1
J: TRBJ2-1
size: .
D: .
CDR3: CASSKVRSGNNEQFF
DNA: TGTGCCAGCAGCAAAGTTCGTTCAGGAAACAATGAGCAGTTCTTC

length: 15
V: TRBV7-6
J: TRBJ1-2
size: medium-sized
D: .
CDR3: CASSPEGGEGYGYTF
DNA: TGTGCCAGCAGCCCCGAGGGGGGAGAGGGCTATGGCTACACCTTC

length: 14
V: TRBV29-1
J: TRBJ2-5
size: medium-sized
D: TRBD2
CDR3: CSVKLGGRPETQYF
DNA: TGCAGCGTTAAATTAGGCGGGAGACCAGAGACCCAGTACTTC

length: 16
V: TRBV10-3
J: TRBJ1-1
size: medium-sized
D: .
CDR3: CAIRSKVTDSNTEAFF
DNA: TGTGCCATCAGAAGCAAAGTTACTGACTCGAACACTGAAGCTTTCTTT

length: 13
V: TRBV28
J: TRBJ2-7
size: .
D: .
CDR3: CASTADRPYEQYF
DNA: TGTGCCAGCACCGCGGACAGACCCTACGAGCAGTACTTC

length: 12
V: TRBV4-1
J: TRBJ1-1
size: few
D: .
CDR3: CASSQEAYEAFF
DNA: TGCGCCAGCAGCCAAGAGGCGTATGAAGCTTTCTTT

length: 16
V: TRBV7-9
J: TRBJ2-1
size: few
D: TRBD1
CDR3: CASSLVSPTGAHEQFF
DNA: TGTGCCAGCAGCTTAGTTAGTCCCACAGGGGCCCATGAGCAGTTCTTC

length: 14
V: TRBV20-1
J: TRBJ2-3
size: medium-sized
D: .
CDR3: CRGPGGPSTDTQYF
DNA: TGCAGGGGTCCAGGAGGGCCCAGCACAGATACGCAGTATTTT

length: 11
V: TRBV6-6
J: TRBJ2-3
size: few
D: .
CDR3: CASSYEDTQYF
DNA: TGTGCCAGCAGTTACGAAGATACGCAGTATTTT

length: 14
V: TRBV5-1
J: TRBJ1-1
size: .
D: .
CDR3: CASSLRQQNTEAFF
DNA: TGCGCCAGCAGCTTGAGACAGCAGAACACTGAAGCTTTCTTT

length: 17
V: TRBV7-8
J: TRBJ2-2
size: medium-sized
D: TRBD1
CDR3: CASSPGGQGMNAGELFF
DNA: TGTGCCAGCAGCCCCGGGGGACAGGGTATGAACGCCGGGGAGCTGTTTTTT

length: 14
V: TRBV20-1
J: TRBJ2-7
size: medium-sized
D: TRBD2
CDR3: CSATKSTSGAEQYF
DNA: TGCAGTGCTACCAAATCGACTAGCGGGGCCGAGCAGTACTTC

length: 13
V: TRBV20-1
J: TRBJ2-5
size: .
D: TRBD2
CDR3: CSAGLARQETQYF
DNA: TGCAGTGCCGGACTAGCGCGCCAAGAGACCCAGTACTTC

length: 13
V: TRBV5-1
J: TRBJ1-5
size: .
D: .
CDR3: CASSISGNQPQHF
DNA: TGCGCCAGCAGCATATCTGGGAATCAGCCCCAGCATTTT

length: 18
V: TRBV28
J: TRBJ2-4
size: medium-sized
D: .
CDR3: CASSPQRASSLAKNIQYF
DNA: TGTGCCAGCAGCCCCCAGCGGGCATCTTCCCTAGCCAAAAACATTCAGTACTTC

length: 14
V: TRBV15
J: TRBJ1-1
size: medium-sized
D: .
CDR3: CATSRDLQNTEAFF
DNA: TGTGCCACCAGCAGAGATCTGCAGAACACTGAAGCTTTCTTT

length: 12
V: TRBV12-3/TRBV12-4
J: TRBJ2-1
size: few
D: .
CDR3: CASSLAGNEQFF
DNA: TGTGCCAGCAGTTTAGCGGGGAATGAGCAGTTCTTC

length: 13
V: TRBV28
J: TRBJ1-2
size: medium-sized
D: TRBD1
CDR3: CASSFGQGPAYTF
DNA: TGTGCCAGCAGTTTTGGACAGGGCCCGGCCTACACCTTC

length: 13
V: TRBV5-1
J: TRBJ2-2
size: few
D: .
CDR3: CASSIVGSGELFF
DNA: TGCGCCAGCAGCATCGTAGGGTCCGGGGAGCTGTTTTTT

length: 14
V: TRBV5-1
J: TRBJ1-1
size: medium-sized
D: .
CDR3: CASSPSDRNTEAFF
DNA: TGCGCCAGCAGCCCTAGCGACAGAAACACTGAAGCTTTCTTT

length: 13
V: TRBV29-1
J: TRBJ2-1
size: .
D: .
CDR3: CSVDSGTYNEQFF
DNA: TGCAGCGTTGATAGCGGAACCTACAATGAGCAGTTCTTC

length: 14
V: TRBV20-1
J: TRBJ2-7
size: medium-sized
D: .
CDR3: CSARVLQGTIEQYF
DNA: TGCAGTGCTAGGGTTTTGCAGGGGACGATCGAGCAGTACTTC

length: 14
V: TRBV29-1
J: TRBJ2-1
size: medium-sized
D: TRBD2
CDR3: CSVELAGGGNEQFF
DNA: TGCAGCGTGGAACTAGCGGGAGGGGGCAATGAGCAGTTCTTC

length: 14
V: TRBV29-1
J: TRBJ2-1
size: few
D: .
CDR3: CSVGGGSEYNEQFF
DNA: TGCAGCGTTGGCGGGGGCTCCGAGTACAATGAGCAGTTCTTC

length: 17
V: TRBV29-1
J: TRBJ2-5
size: .
D: TRBD1
CDR3: CSVEVPFNGDRGETQYF
DNA: TGCAGCGTTGAAGTCCCCTTCAATGGCGACAGGGGGGAGACCCAGTACTTC